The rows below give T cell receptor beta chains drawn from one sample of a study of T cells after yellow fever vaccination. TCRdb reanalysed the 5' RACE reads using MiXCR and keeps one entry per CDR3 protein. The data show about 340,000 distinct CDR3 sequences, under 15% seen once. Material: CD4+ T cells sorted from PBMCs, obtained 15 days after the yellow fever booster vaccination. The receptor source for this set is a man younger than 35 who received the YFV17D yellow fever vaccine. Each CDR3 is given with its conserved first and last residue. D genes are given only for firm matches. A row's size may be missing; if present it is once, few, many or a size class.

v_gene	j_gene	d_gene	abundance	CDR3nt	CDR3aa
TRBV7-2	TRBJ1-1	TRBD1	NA	TGTGCCAGCAGCCTGGGCCGGGACAGAAACACTGAAGCTTTCTTT	CASSLGRDRNTEAFF
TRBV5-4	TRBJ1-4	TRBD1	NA	TGTGCCAGCAGCTTTAAGGGGACAGGGGACGAAAAACTGTTTTTT	CASSFKGTGDEKLFF
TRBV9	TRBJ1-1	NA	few	TGTGCCAGCAGCGTAAGTATCCAGTCGAACACTGAAGCTTTCTTT	CASSVSIQSNTEAFF
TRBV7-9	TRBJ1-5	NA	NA	TGTGCCAGCAGCTCGGACAGTGTACAGCCCCAGCATTTT	CASSSDSVQPQHF
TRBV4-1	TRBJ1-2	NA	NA	TGCGCCAGCAGCCAAGGGGGGGGTTACGGACAGAAGAGTACCTTC	CASSQGGGYGQKSTF
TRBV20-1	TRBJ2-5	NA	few	TGCAGTGCTAGCAGGGTATGGAGGGAGACCCAGTACTTC	CSASRVWRETQYF
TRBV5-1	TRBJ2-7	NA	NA	TGCGCCAGCAGCATCGGGACGAACTCCTACGAGCAGTACTTC	CASSIGTNSYEQYF
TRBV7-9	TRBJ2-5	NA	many	TGTGCCAGCAGCTTAGGGGCCAGTGGGGTCCAAGAGACCCAGTACTTC	CASSLGASGVQETQYF
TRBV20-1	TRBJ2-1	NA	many	TGCAGTGCTAGCAGGGTAGGAGAGCAGTTCTTC	CSASRVGEQFF
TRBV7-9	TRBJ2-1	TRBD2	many	TGTGCCAGCAGCTTACAGCGGGGGGGCCTTCATGAGCAGTTCTTC	CASSLQRGGLHEQFF
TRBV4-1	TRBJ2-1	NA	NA	TGCGCCAGCAGCCAAGTGTTTAGGAGCTCCTACAATGAGCAGTTCTTC	CASSQVFRSSYNEQFF
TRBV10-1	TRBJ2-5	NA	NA	TGCGCCAGAGAGGACAGAGCGACGGAGACCCAGTACTTC	CAREDRATETQYF
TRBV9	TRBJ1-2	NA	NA	TGTGCCAGCAGCGTAGTCGGATCAGCTAACTATGGCTACACCTTC	CASSVVGSANYGYTF
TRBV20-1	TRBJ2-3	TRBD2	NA	TGCAGTGCTCCGGATCCGAAAGCGGGGCTTGCGGATACGCAGTATTTT	CSAPDPKAGLADTQYF
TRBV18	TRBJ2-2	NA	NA	TGTGCCAGCTCACCTCAGGAGGGAAAGAACACCGGGGAGCTGTTTTTT	CASSPQEGKNTGELFF
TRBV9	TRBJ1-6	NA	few	TGTGCCAGCAGCGTAAACCCCCTAGGGAGCTCCTATAATTCACCCCTCCACTTT	CASSVNPLGSSYNSPLHF
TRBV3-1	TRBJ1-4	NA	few	TGTGCCAGCCGGGGGCCCGATAGAAAACTGTTTTTT	CASRGPDRKLFF
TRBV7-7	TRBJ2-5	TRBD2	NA	TGTGCTAGCAGCTTAGGTAGCGGGGGGGCCTATGAGACCCAGTACTTC	CASSLGSGGAYETQYF
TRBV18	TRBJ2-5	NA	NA	TGTGCCAGCTCACCACAGGCGACGGCGGGGACCCAGTACTTC	CASSPQATAGTQYF
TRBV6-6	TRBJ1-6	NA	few	TGTGCCAGCAGGCCGACCGTACTTTGGAATAATTCACCCCTCCACTTT	CASRPTVLWNNSPLHF
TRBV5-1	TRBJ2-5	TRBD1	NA	TGCGCCAGCAGCTGGGGACAGGGCACCCAAGAGACCCAGTACTTC	CASSWGQGTQETQYF
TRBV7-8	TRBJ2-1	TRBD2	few	TGTGCCAGCAGCTACGGGGGGATCGGTCAGTTCTTC	CASSYGGIGQFF
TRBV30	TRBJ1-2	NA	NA	TGTGCCTGGACCGAGGGGACCGGCTACACCTTC	CAWTEGTGYTF
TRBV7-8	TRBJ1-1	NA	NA	TGTGCCAGCGGAGGGGAGTCGGTCATGAACACTGAAGCTTTCTTT	CASGGESVMNTEAFF
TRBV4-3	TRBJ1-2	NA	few	TGCGCCAGCAGCCGAAACAGCGGCTATGGCTACACCTTC	CASSRNSGYGYTF
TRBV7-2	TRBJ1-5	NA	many	TGTGCCAGCAGCTTAGTCGGGGGCCAGCCCCAGCATTTT	CASSLVGGQPQHF
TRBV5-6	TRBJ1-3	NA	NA	TGTGCCAGCAGCTTGGCCGGGAATTTGGGAAACACCATATATTTT	CASSLAGNLGNTIYF
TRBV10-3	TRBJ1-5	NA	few	TGTGCCATCAGTGGGGGGGTGGGCCAGCCCCAGCATTTT	CAISGGVGQPQHF
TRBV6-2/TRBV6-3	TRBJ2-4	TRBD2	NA	TGTGCCAGCAGTTACGGGACTAGCCAAAACATTCAGTACTTC	CASSYGTSQNIQYF
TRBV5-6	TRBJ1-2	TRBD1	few	TGTGCCAGCAGCCCCCAAAGACAGGGATACGGCTACACCTTC	CASSPQRQGYGYTF
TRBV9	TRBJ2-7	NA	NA	TGTGCCAGCAGCGTAGGTGATTTGGGGCTCGAGCAGTACTTC	CASSVGDLGLEQYF
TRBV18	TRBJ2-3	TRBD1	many	TGTGCCAGCTCACCTCCGGGACAGGGTCGTGATACGCAGTATTTT	CASSPPGQGRDTQYF
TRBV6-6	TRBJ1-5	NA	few	TGTGCCAGCAGTTACCCGAGAGACAATCGGCCCCAGCATTTT	CASSYPRDNRPQHF
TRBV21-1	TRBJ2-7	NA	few	TGTGCCAGCAGCACCGCCCGGACAGCCCGCTCCTACGAGCAGTACTTC	CASSTARTARSYEQYF
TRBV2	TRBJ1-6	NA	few	TGTGCCAGCACCCAGGGGTTGAGCTCCTATAATTCACCCCTCCACTTT	CASTQGLSSYNSPLHF
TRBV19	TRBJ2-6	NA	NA	TGTGCCAGTAGTATCATAGCATTCAGCTCTGGGGCCAACGTCCTGACTTTC	CASSIIAFSSGANVLTF
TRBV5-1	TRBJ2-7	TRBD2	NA	TGCGCCAGCACTAAAAGAGCGGGGACCTCCTACGAGCAGTACTTC	CASTKRAGTSYEQYF
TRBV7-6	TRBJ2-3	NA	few	TGTGCCAGCAGCTTAGGAGTTAGGGGGTCTACGCAGTATTTT	CASSLGVRGSTQYF
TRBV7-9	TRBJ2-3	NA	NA	TGTGCCAGCAGCTTAGCGTACGGCGCGGATACGCAGTATTTT	CASSLAYGADTQYF
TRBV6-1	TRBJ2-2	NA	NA	TGTGCCAGCAGTGAATATGGGGGGAACACCGGGGAGCTGTTTTTT	CASSEYGGNTGELFF
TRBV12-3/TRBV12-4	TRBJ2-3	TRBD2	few	TGTGCCAGTATCTACGGGGGGTTAGGGGATACGCAGTATTTT	CASIYGGLGDTQYF
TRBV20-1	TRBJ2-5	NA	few	TGCAGTGCTAGAGAGTCCGGGAAGCAAGAGACCCAGTACTTC	CSARESGKQETQYF
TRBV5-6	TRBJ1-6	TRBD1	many	TGTGCCAGCAGCGGACAGGGGCGATATGACGGTTCACCCCTCCACTTT	CASSGQGRYDGSPLHF
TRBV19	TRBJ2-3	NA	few	TGTGCCAGTAGTTTGTCGGGTTATACGCAGTATTTT	CASSLSGYTQYF
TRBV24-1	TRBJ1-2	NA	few	TGTGCCACCAGTGCCGGCTATGGCTACACCTTC	CATSAGYGYTF
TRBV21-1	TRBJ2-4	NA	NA	TGTGCCAGCAGCAAAACGCAGGGATATACTGAAAACATTCAGTACTTC	CASSKTQGYTENIQYF
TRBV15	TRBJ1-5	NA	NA	TGTGCCACCAGCAGAGATTGGGGAGGTGGTCAGCCCCAGCATTTT	CATSRDWGGGQPQHF
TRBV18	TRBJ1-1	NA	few	TGTGCCAGCTCACCAGGGACCCTCGAAGCTTTCTTT	CASSPGTLEAFF
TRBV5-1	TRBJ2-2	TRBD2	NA	TGCGCCAGCAGCCCGGGAGGAGGGTTCGGCGGGGAGCTGTTTTTT	CASSPGGGFGGELFF
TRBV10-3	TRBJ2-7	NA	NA	TGTGCCATCAGTGAGCCGGACGTTGACTACGAGCAGTACTTC	CAISEPDVDYEQYF
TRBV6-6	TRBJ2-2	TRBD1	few	TGTGCCAGCAGTTACTCAGGGGGCGTAGAAACCGGGGAGCTGTTTTTT	CASSYSGGVETGELFF
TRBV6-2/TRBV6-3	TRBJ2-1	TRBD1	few	TGTGCCAGCAGCTCGCGGACAGGAGGGCAGTTCTTC	CASSSRTGGQFF
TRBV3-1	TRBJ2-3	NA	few	TGTGCCAGCAGCCAAGTTGGCGGGGTTGGGGCAGATACGCAGTATTTT	CASSQVGGVGADTQYF
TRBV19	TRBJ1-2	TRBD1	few	TGTGCCACCCAAAGCCAGGGGGCGCCGGGACCTGATGGCTACACCTTC	CATQSQGAPGPDGYTF
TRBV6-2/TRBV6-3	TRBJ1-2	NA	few	TGTGCCAGCAGTTACGAATCTGTTGGCTACACCTTC	CASSYESVGYTF
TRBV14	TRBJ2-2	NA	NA	TGTGCCAGCAGCCAAGATTCGTGGCGGAGCGAGGGGATTTCCGGGGAGCTGTTTTTT	CASSQDSWRSEGISGELFF
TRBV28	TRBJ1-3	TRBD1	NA	TGTGCCAGCAGTTTCCAGGGCAGGGGGACTGGAAACACCATATATTTT	CASSFQGRGTGNTIYF
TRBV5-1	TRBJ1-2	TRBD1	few	TGCGCCAGCAGACCGACCGGGACAGGGGCGGTCTATGGCTACACCTTC	CASRPTGTGAVYGYTF
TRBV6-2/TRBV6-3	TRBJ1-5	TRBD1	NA	TGTGCCAGCAGTTACCGACAGGGGTCCACGCCCCAGCATTTT	CASSYRQGSTPQHF
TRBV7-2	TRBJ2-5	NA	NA	TGTGCCAGCAGCCCCAACCATCTACGCCCAGAGACCCAGTACTTC	CASSPNHLRPETQYF